This is a list of T cell receptor beta chains from one sample in a study of spatial heterogeneity in lung cancer. TCRdb re-called the 5' RACE reads with MiXCR, one entry per CDR3 protein. This table has approximately 29,000 distinct CDR3 sequences, around 8.4% appearing once. The material sequenced was PBMCs, taken at surgery. All receptors derive from a female donor with early-stage non-small cell lung cancer. CDR3s include the opening cysteine and the closing phenylalanine or tryptophan. A D gene is named only where the DNA matches it firmly. Clone size appears in some rows only: once, few, many, or a class for an expanded clone.

v_call,clone_size,j_call,d_call,cdr3_aa,cdr3_nt
TRBV28,few,TRBJ1-5,TRBD1,CASSYHGRQGGNQPQHF,TGTGCCAGCAGCTACCACGGGAGACAGGGAGGCAATCAGCCCCAGCATTTT
TRBV7-3,-,TRBJ2-1,TRBD1,CASSLMRGQGLFF,TGTGCCAGCAGCTTAATGAGGGGACAGGGTCTGTTCTTC
TRBV12-3/TRBV12-4,many,TRBJ2-7,TRBD2,CASSATSGRYEQYF,TGTGCCAGCAGTGCGACTAGCGGGAGATACGAGCAGTACTTC
TRBV18,-,TRBJ1-5,TRBD1,CASSEDRVNQPQHF,TGTGCCAGCTCAGAAGACAGGGTCAATCAGCCCCAGCATTTT
TRBV7-9,few,TRBJ2-5,TRBD2,CASSPSAGVQETQYF,TGTGCCAGCAGCCCGTCGGCGGGGGTCCAAGAGACCCAGTACTTC
TRBV25-1,many,TRBJ1-2,TRBD1,CASTPGTAHYGYTF,TGTGCCAGTACCCCGGGGACAGCGCACTATGGCTACACCTTC
TRBV6-5,many,TRBJ2-3,TRBD2,CASSYSDGTSGTRVNTQYF,TGTGCCAGCAGTTACTCAGATGGGACTAGCGGCACGAGGGTGAATACGCAGTATTTT
TRBV27,many,TRBJ1-5,TRBD1,CASSGTVILNQPQHF,TGTGCCAGCAGTGGGACAGTAATTCTCAATCAGCCCCAGCATTTT
TRBV29-1,many,TRBJ2-5,-,CSVRTYRETQYF,TGCAGCGTGAGGACGTATCGAGAGACCCAGTACTTC
TRBV28,few,TRBJ2-1,TRBD2,CASTSFIGRAAEQFF,TGTGCCAGTACCAGCTTCATCGGGAGGGCCGCTGAGCAGTTCTTC
TRBV12-3/TRBV12-4,many,TRBJ1-2,-,CASSLARAVYGYTF,TGTGCCAGCAGTTTAGCGCGGGCTGTCTATGGCTACACCTTC
TRBV5-6,few,TRBJ1-1,TRBD1,CASSRDRGVTEAFF,TGTGCCAGCAGCCGAGACAGGGGGGTAACTGAAGCTTTCTTT
TRBV6-6,few,TRBJ1-6,-,CASTPRWGYSPLHF,TGTGCCAGCACCCCGCGGTGGGGGTATTCACCCCTCCACTTT
TRBV7-2,-,TRBJ1-6,-,CASSLVGVDSPLHF,TGTGCCAGCAGCTTAGTAGGGGTCGATTCACCCCTCCACTTT
TRBV19,-,TRBJ2-5,TRBD2,CASSTTSGDQETQYF,TGTGCCAGTTCGACGACTAGCGGCGACCAAGAGACCCAGTACTTC
TRBV12-5,-,TRBJ2-3,TRBD1,CASGLVGGADTQYF,TGTGCTAGTGGTTTGGTAGGGGGCGCAGATACGCAGTATTTT
TRBV2,few,TRBJ2-1,TRBD2,CASSLAGGHYNEQFF,TGTGCCAGCAGTCTAGCGGGAGGGCACTACAATGAGCAGTTCTTC
TRBV7-8,-,TRBJ1-1,-,CASSQRTVRVPNTEAFF,TGTGCCAGCAGCCAAAGGACAGTTAGGGTCCCGAACACTGAAGCTTTCTTT
TRBV7-8,many,TRBJ2-5,TRBD1,CASNRRGRRETQYF,TGTGCCAGCAACCGCAGGGGGCGCCGAGAGACCCAGTACTTC
TRBV7-3,many,TRBJ1-2,-,CASSEGTGDYGYTF,TGTGCCAGCAGCGAAGGAACAGGAGATTATGGCTACACCTTC
TRBV7-3,many,TRBJ2-1,-,CASSLTGPSSSYNEQFF,TGTGCCAGCAGCTTAACCGGACCGTCGAGCTCCTACAATGAGCAGTTCTTC
TRBV20-1,many,TRBJ2-4,-,CSARDQGGPRKNIQYF,TGCAGTGCTAGAGATCAGGGGGGACCGCGTAAAAACATTCAGTACTTC
TRBV6-2/TRBV6-3,many,TRBJ2-6,-,CASALPRSSGANVLTF,TGTGCCAGCGCCTTGCCGAGATCCTCTGGGGCCAACGTCCTGACTTTC
TRBV29-1,many,TRBJ2-1,TRBD1,CSVAPGQVSNEQFF,TGCAGCGTCGCACCGGGACAGGTTTCCAATGAGCAGTTCTTC
TRBV12-3/TRBV12-4,many,TRBJ2-2,TRBD1,CASRTGQNTGELFF,TGTGCCAGCAGGACAGGGCAGAACACCGGGGAGCTGTTTTTT
TRBV20-1,-,TRBJ1-2,TRBD1,CSARYYRGLIGYTF,TGCAGTGCTAGATATTACAGGGGGCTAATTGGCTACACCTTC
TRBV18,many,TRBJ2-7,-,CASSPPRGEGSYEQYF,TGTGCCAGCTCACCACCGCGGGGAGAGGGCTCCTACGAGCAGTACTTC